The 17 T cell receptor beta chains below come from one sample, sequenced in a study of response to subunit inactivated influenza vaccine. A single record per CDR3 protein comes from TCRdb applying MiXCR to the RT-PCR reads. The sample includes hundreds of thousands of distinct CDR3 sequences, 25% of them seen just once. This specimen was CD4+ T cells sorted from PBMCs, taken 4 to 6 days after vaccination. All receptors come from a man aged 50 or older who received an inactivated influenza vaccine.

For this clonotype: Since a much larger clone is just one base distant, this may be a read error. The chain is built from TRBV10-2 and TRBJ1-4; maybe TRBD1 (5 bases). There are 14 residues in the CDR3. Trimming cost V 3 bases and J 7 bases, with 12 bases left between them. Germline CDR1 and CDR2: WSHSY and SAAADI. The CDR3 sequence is CASSEAARGEKLFF. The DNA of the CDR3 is TGCGCCAGCAGTGAAGCAGCGAGGGGTGAAAAACTGTTTTTT.

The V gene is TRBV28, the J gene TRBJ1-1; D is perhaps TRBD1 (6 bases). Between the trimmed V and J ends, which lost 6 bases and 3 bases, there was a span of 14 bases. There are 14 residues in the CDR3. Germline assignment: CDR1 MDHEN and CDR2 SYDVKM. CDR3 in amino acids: CASRSTGWDTEAFF. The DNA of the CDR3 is TGTGCCAGCAGATCTACAGGGTGGGACACTGAAGCTTTCTTT.

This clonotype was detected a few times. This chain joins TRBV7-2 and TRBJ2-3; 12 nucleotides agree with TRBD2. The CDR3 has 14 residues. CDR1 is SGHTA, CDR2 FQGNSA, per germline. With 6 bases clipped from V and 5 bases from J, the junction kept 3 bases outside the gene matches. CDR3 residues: CASRRTSGVDTQYF. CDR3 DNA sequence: TGTGCCAGCAGGCGGACTAGCGGGGTAGATACGCAGTATTTT.

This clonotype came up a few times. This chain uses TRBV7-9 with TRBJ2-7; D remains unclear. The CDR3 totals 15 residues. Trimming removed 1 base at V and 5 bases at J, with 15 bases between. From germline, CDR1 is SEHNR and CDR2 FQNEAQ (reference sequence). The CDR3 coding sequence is TGTGCCAGCAGCTTAGTCCTTGGTAAGGGCGACGAGCAGTACTTC. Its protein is CASSLVLGKGDEQYF.

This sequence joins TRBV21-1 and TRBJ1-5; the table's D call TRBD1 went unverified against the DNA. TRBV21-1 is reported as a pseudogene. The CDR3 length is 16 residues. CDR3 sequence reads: CASSKTWTGINQPQHF. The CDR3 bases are TGTGCCAGCAGCAAAACTTGGACAGGGATCAATCAGCCCCAGCATTTT.

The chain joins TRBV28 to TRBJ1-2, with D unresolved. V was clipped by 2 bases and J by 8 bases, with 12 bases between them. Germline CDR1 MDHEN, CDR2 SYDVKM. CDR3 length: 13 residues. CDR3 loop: CASSLGRLMGYTF. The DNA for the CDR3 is TGTGCCAGCAGTTTAGGGCGGCTGATGGGCTACACCTTC.

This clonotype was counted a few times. Here the CDR3 DNA reads TGTGCCACCAGCAGAGATCCGGGGAAGGGCTACGAGCAGTACTTC. Residues: CATSRDPGKGYEQYF. The chain is built from TRBV15 and TRBJ2-7; maybe TRBD2 (5 bases). Germline V CDR1 and CDR2: LNHNV, YYDKDF (reference sequence). Trimming left V 0 bases short and J 3 bases short, with 12 bases between. The CDR3 is made up of 15 amino acids.

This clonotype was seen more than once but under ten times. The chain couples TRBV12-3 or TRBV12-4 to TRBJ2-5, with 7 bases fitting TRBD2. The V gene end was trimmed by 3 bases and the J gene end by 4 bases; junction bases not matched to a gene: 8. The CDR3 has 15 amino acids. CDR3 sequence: CASSFSGPSGETQYF. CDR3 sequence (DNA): TGTGCCAGCAGTTTCAGTGGGCCTAGCGGAGAGACCCAGTACTTC.

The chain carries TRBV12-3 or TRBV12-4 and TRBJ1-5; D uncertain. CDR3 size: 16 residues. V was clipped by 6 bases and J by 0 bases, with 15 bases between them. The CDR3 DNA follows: TGTGCCAGCAGCCGCGCCCGGACGAATAGCAATCAGCCCCAGCATTTT. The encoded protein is CASSRARTNSNQPQHF.

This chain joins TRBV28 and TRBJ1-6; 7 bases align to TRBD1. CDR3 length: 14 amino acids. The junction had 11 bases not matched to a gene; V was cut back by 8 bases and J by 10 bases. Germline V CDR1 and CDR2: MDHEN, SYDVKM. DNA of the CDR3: TGTGCCAGCGAATCGACAGGGTTAAACTCACCCCTCCACTTT. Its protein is CASESTGLNSPLHF.

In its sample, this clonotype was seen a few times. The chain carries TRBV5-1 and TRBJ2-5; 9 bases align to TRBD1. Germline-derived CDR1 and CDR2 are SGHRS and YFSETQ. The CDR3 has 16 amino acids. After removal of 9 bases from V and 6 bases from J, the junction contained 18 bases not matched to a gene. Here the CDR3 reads CATKNSNGTGFQTQYF. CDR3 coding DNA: TGCGCCACCAAAAACTCGAACGGGACAGGGTTCCAGACCCAGTACTTC.

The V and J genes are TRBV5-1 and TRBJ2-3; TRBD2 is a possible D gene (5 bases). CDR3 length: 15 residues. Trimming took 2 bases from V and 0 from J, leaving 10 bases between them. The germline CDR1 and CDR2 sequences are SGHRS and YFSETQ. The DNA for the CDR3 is TGCGCCAGCAGCTTTGATGGCGGGAGCACAGATACGCAGTATTTT. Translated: CASSFDGGSTDTQYF. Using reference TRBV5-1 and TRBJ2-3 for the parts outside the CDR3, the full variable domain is KAGVTQTPRYLIKTRGQQVTLSCSPISGHRSVSWYQQTPGQGLQFLFEYFSETQRNKGNFPGRFSGRQFSNSRSEMNVSTLELGDSALYLCASSFDGGSTDTQYFGPGTRLTVL.

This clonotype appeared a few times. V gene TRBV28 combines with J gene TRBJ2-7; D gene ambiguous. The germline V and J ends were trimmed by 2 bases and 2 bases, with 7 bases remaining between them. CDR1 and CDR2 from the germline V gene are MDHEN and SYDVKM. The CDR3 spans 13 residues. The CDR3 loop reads CASSLNGPYEQYF. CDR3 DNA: TGTGCCAGCAGTTTAAACGGACCCTACGAGCAGTACTTC.

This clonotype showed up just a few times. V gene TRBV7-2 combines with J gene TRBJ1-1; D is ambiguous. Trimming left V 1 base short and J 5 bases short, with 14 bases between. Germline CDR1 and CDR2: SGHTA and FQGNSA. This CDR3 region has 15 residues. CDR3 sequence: CASSLVGGSSTEAFF. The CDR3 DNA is TGTGCCAGCAGCTTAGTTGGTGGGTCTAGTACTGAAGCTTTCTTT.

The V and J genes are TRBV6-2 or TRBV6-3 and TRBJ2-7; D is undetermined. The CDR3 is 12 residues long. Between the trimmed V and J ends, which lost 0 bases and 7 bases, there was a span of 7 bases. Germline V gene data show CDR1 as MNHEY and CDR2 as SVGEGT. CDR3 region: CASSYSVGEQYF. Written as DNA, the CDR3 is TGTGCCAGCAGTTACTCAGTTGGGGAGCAGTACTTC.

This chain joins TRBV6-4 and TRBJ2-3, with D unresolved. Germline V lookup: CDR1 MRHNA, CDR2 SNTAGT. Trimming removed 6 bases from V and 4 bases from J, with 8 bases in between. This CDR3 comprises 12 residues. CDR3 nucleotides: TGTGCCAGCAGGATCGGCGCAGATACGCAGTATTTT. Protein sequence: CASRIGADTQYF.

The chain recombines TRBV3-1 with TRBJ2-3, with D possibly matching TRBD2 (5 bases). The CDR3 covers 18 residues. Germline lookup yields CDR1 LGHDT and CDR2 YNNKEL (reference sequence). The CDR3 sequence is CTFSLLEIWLASTDTQYF. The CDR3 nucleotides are TGTACCTTCAGTTTACTGGAGATTTGGCTAGCTAGCACAGATACGCAGTATTTT.